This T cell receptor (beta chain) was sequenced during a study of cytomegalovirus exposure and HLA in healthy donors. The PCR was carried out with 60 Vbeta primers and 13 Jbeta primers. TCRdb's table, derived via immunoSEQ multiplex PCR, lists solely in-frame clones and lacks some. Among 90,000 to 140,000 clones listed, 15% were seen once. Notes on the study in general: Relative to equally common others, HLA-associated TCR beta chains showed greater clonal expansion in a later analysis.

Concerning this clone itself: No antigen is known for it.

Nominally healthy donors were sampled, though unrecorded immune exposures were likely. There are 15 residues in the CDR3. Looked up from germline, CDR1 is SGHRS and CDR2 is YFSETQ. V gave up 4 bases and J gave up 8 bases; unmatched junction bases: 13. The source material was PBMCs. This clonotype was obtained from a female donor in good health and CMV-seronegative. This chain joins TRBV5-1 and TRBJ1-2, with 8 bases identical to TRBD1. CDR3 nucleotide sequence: TGCGCCAGCAGCCAAATCCCCCAGGGGGCGGCCGGCTACACCTTC. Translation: CASSQIPQGAAGYTF.